What follows are 15 T cell receptor beta chains derived from one specimen sequenced in a study of cytomegalovirus exposure and HLA in healthy donors. Assay: immunoSEQ multiplex PCR; the TCRdb copy retains only in-frame clones and omits some. This sample has hundreds of thousands of clones, with around four fifths found just once. Source material: PBMCs. The receptors derive from a woman in her thirties in good health and CMV-seropositive.

The chain is built from TRBV5-1 and TRBJ1-4; TRBD1 aligns across 9 bases. Per germline, CDR1 SGHRS and CDR2 YFSETQ. The junction had 5 bases not matched to a gene; V was cut back by 3 bases and J by 11 bases. The CDR3 length is 13 residues. Here the CDR3 reads CASSYQDRGKLFF. For the CDR3, the DNA is TGCGCCAGCAGCTACCAAGACAGGGGGAAACTGTTTTTT.

This chain uses TRBV5-1 with TRBJ2-7; TRBD2 matches 9 bases. The CDR3 spans 19 residues. CDR1 and CDR2 from the germline V gene are SGHRS and YFSETQ. V was pared by 4 bases and J by 2 bases, with 19 bases of the junction left unmatched. The CDR3 DNA sequence: TGCGCCAGCAGCCGATTGAGCGGGGGGCAGGGAACCCCCCCCTACGAGCAGTACTTC. This gives the protein CASSRLSGGQGTPPYEQYF.

This rearrangement joins TRBV29-1 to TRBJ1-1; 10 positions agree with TRBD1. This CDR3 region has 14 residues. In germline, CDR1 is SQVTM, CDR2 ANQGSEA. With V trimmed by 5 bases and J by 4 bases, 7 bases remained unmatched. CDR3 coding DNA: TGCAGCGTTCTAAGACAGGGGGCAGGCACTGAAGCTTTCTTT. Amino acid sequence: CSVLRQGAGTEAFF.

Only one count was recorded for this clone. V gene TRBV11-3 combines with J gene TRBJ2-2; the D gene could be TRBD1 or TRBD2 (5 bases each). The CDR3 loop spans 15 amino acids. Looked up from germline, CDR1 is SGHNT and CDR2 is YENEEA. With 1 base removed from V and 0 bases from J, the gap between germline ends came to 6 bases. DNA of the CDR3: TGTGCCAGCAGCTTAGGGGACGCGAACACCGGGGAGCTGTTTTTT. It yields the protein CASSLGDANTGELFF.

The chain uses TRBV27 and TRBJ2-4, with a possible D match to TRBD1 (5 bases). V gave up 5 bases and J gave up 1 base, with 21 bases separating them. The germline gives CDR1 MNHEY, CDR2 SMNVEV (reference sequence). The CDR3 extends over 18 amino acids. The CDR3 loop reads CASSPGPSGLAAKNIQYF. Here the CDR3 DNA reads TGTGCCAGCAGTCCTGGCCCCTCAGGGTTGGCGGCCAAAAACATTCAGTACTTC.

The chain uses TRBV9 and TRBJ2-1; the match to TRBD2 covers 13 bases. Germline values: CDR1 SGDLS, CDR2 YYNGEE. The J segment lost 9 bases and the V segment lost 3 bases, leaving 6 bases of the junction unmatched. The CDR3 contains 15 residues. As DNA, the CDR3 is TGTGCCAGCAGCGGGACTAGCGGGAGAGCGAGTGAGCAGTTCTTC. Translation: CASSGTSGRASEQFF.

The sample holds many counts of this clone. V is TRBV6-1 and J is TRBJ1-2; D gene ambiguous. The V and J ends lost 5 bases and 2 bases respectively, with 12 bases between them. There are 14 residues in the CDR3. Per germline, CDR1 MNHNS and CDR2 SASEGT. The chain's CDR3 is CASSRMDGNYGYTF. The CDR3 DNA is TGTGCCAGCAGTCGAATGGATGGGAACTATGGCTACACCTTC.

The rearrangement joins TRBV5-1 to TRBJ2-7, with 9 bases that match TRBD2. After removal of 4 bases from V and 7 bases from J, the junction contained 12 bases not matched to a gene. Germline CDR1 SGHRS, CDR2 YFSETQ. This CDR3 spans 15 amino acids. The CDR3 sequence is CASSPEAGGPGEQYF. The CDR3 region has the DNA TGCGCCAGCAGCCCCGAGGCGGGAGGGCCGGGGGAGCAGTACTTC.

The V call is TRBV27, the J call TRBJ1-2; TRBD1 might be the D (6 bases). There are 17 residues in the CDR3. Germline assignment: CDR1 MNHEY and CDR2 SMNVEV (reference sequence). The V and J ends lost 6 bases and 4 bases respectively, with 24 bases between them. DNA for the CDR3: TGTGCCAGCAGGCCTCTAACTTCAGGGGCTGGCGTCTATGGCTACACCTTC. This encodes CASRPLTSGAGVYGYTF.

The genes are TRBV6-1 and TRBJ2-7; the D is unclear. The CDR3 extends over 13 amino acids. V was shortened by 8 bases and J by 4 bases, with 15 bases between the two germline ends. Per the germline V gene, CDR1 is MNHNS and CDR2 is SASEGT. This CDR3 reads CASGKTLAYEQYF. DNA of the CDR3: TGTGCCAGCGGGAAGACCTTGGCGTACGAGCAGTACTTC.

The chain carries TRBV28 and TRBJ2-2; D is unclear. Trimming took 5 bases from V and 4 from J, leaving 14 bases between them. The CDR3 contains 15 residues. The V gene's germline CDR1 is MDHEN and CDR2 SYDVKM. For the CDR3, the DNA is TGTGCCAGCAGTCCCGTATTGTTTGGCACCGGGGAGCTGTTTTTT. This sequence encodes CASSPVLFGTGELFF.

The chain couples TRBV30 to TRBJ1-4; D gene uncertain. Germline V gene sequence: CDR1 GTSNPN, CDR2 SVGIG (reference sequence). The germline V and J ends were trimmed by 0 bases and 0 bases, with 8 bases remaining between them. The CDR3 totals 15 residues. The CDR3 DNA reads TGTGCCTGGAGTGTTGGACTTGCAACTAATGAAAAACTGTTTTTT. This sequence encodes CAWSVGLATNEKLFF.

This rearrangement joins TRBV27 to TRBJ1-1; 8 positions match TRBD1. Germline V gene data show CDR1 as MNHEY and CDR2 as SMNVEV (reference sequence). The V and J ends lost 0 bases and 4 bases, in that order; junction bases with no gene match: 1. The CDR3 extends over 14 amino acids. The DNA of the CDR3 is TGTGCCAGCAGTTTATCGGGACAGGTCACTGAAGCTTTCTTT. Its protein is CASSLSGQVTEAFF.

The chain recombines TRBV2 with TRBJ2-3, with 7 bases that match TRBD2. The V segment lost 7 bases and the J segment 2 bases; nucleotides outside the gene matches: 3. Per the germline V gene, CDR1 is SNHLY and CDR2 is FYNNEI. The length of the CDR3 is 13 residues. The CDR3 protein is CASKRDPTDTQYF. The CDR3 DNA reads TGTGCCAGCAAGCGGGACCCCACAGATACGCAGTATTTT.

In its sample, this clone was seen once. The chain uses TRBV5-4 and TRBJ2-7; 9 bases agree with TRBD1. Per germline, CDR1 SGHNT and CDR2 YYREEE (reference sequence). V was clipped by 1 base and J by 1 base; unmatched bases: 6. This CDR3 has 16 amino acids. The DNA of the CDR3 is TGTGCCAGCAGCTTGCCGGGACAGGGAAAGTCCTACGAGCAGTACTTC. It specifies CASSLPGQGKSYEQYF.